Listed here are 27 T cell receptor beta chains from one sample, sequenced in a study of preoperative IRX-2 immunotherapy in early breast cancer. Some clones are missing from TCRdb's copy, which holds only in-frame ones; the method was immunoSEQ multiplex PCR. The sample includes 40,000 or so clones, approximately 95% of them seen just once. The treatment was: preoperative locoregional IRX-2 cytokine immunotherapy. The sample in question was tumor tissue, obtained after IRX-2 immunotherapy. The receptor set was obtained from a human donor with breast cancer.

This clone was seen a few times. The rearrangement joins TRBV9 to TRBJ1-2; the D is unclear. Germline V gene sequence: CDR1 SGDLS, CDR2 YYNGEE. Trimming removed 6 bases from V and 6 bases from J, with 15 bases in between. CDR3 length equals 13 residues. The CDR3 DNA is TGTGCCAGCACCGGCGGCGGGGTGGATGGCTACACCTTC. Encoded protein: CASTGGGVDGYTF.

The chain recombines TRBV30 with TRBJ1-1, with D possibly matching TRBD1 (5 bases). The CDR3 has 12 residues. Trimming removed 1 base at V and 4 bases at J, with 7 bases between. Germline-derived CDR1 and CDR2 are GTSNPN and SVGIG (reference sequence). CDR3 nucleotide sequence: TGTGCCTGGAGTGGCGGGACCACTGAAGCTTTCTTT. Translated: CAWSGGTTEAFF.

The gene calls are TRBV28 and TRBJ2-7, with 9 bases identical to TRBD2. In germline, CDR1 is MDHEN, CDR2 SYDVKM. Trimming cost V 6 bases and J 3 bases; bases outside gene matches: 27. The CDR3 covers 21 residues. The CDR3 DNA sequence: TGTGCCAGCAGCCGCACCCCCAGTAGCGGGAGAGGTTCGTACGTACTCTACGAGCAGTACTTC. Translated, it gives CASSRTPSSGRGSYVLYEQYF.

This clone was seen just once. The DNA of the CDR3 is TGTGCCAGCAGTGAAGCCCGGGTAACGAACACTGAAGCTTTCTTT. Residues: CASSEARVTNTEAFF. This sequence joins TRBV2 and TRBJ1-1; D is uncertain. Trimming removed 0 bases from V and 1 base from J, with 9 bases in between. The germline V gene has CDR1 SNHLY and CDR2 FYNNEI. The CDR3 has 15 amino acids.

The rearrangement links TRBV27 to TRBJ1-2; D is uncertain. There are 14 residues in the CDR3. CDR1 is MNHEY, CDR2 SMNVEV, per germline (reference sequence). V lost 6 bases and J lost 5, with 16 bases in between. This CDR3 is CASRSRRQVYGYTF. CDR3 sequence (DNA): TGTGCCAGCAGATCCCGCCGGCAGGTATATGGCTACACCTTC.

The rearrangement uses TRBV20-1 and TRBJ2-1; D not certain. CDR3 length: 11 amino acids. V was shortened by 5 bases and J by 7 bases, with 9 bases between the two germline ends. The germline V gene has CDR1 DFQATT and CDR2 SNEGSKA (reference sequence). The CDR3 DNA reads as TGCAGTGCTGGACCCGGGAATGAGCAGTTCTTC. It yields the protein CSAGPGNEQFF.

This clone has just one count. J is TRBJ2-2 and V is TRBV28; tentatively, D is TRBD1 or TRBD2 (5 bases each). The CDR3 consists of 16 residues. Germline CDR1 and CDR2: MDHEN and SYDVKM. V was cut by 6 bases and J by 2 bases, with 16 bases left in between. The CDR3 loop is CASRPGTELNTGELFF. CDR3 nucleotide sequence: TGTGCCAGCAGACCCGGGACGGAGCTTAACACCGGGGAGCTGTTTTTT.

V and J are TRBV7-6 and TRBJ1-1; D remains ambiguous. Between the trimmed V and J ends, which lost 2 bases and 0 bases, there was a span of 10 bases. The length of the CDR3 is 15 residues. CDR1 is SGHVS, CDR2 FNYEAQ, per germline. CDR3 nucleotides: TGTGCCAGCAGCTTATCCCGGGGTATGAACACTGAAGCTTTCTTT. This translates into CASSLSRGMNTEAFF. The full variable domain, in which reference TRBV7-6 and TRBJ1-1 provide the parts outside the CDR3, is GAGVSQSPRYKVTKRGQDVALRCDPISGHVSLYWYRQALGQGPEFLTYFNYEAQQDKSGLPNDRFSAERPEGSISTLTIQRTEQRDSAMYRCASSLSRGMNTEAFFGQGTRLTVV.

This rearrangement joins TRBV28 to TRBJ1-1; D is unclear. V was trimmed by 8 bases and J by 5 bases, leaving 12 bases between them. The germline V gene has CDR1 MDHEN and CDR2 SYDVKM. The CDR3 length is 12 residues. In DNA, the CDR3 is TGTGCCAGCGGATCCTTAGGTACTGAAGCTTTCTTT. Its protein product is CASGSLGTEAFF.

The V gene is TRBV4-3, the J gene TRBJ2-7; a possible D gene is TRBD2 (5 bases). Germline V gene data show CDR1 as LGHNA and CDR2 as YSLEER. Trimming left V 8 bases short and J 7 bases short, with 15 bases between. This CDR3 has 12 amino acids. In DNA, the CDR3 is TGCGCCAGCTGTCCGAGGGTGCAGGAGCAGTACTTC. It encodes CASCPRVQEQYF.

The chain employs TRBV9 and TRBJ2-3; D call uncertain. The CDR3 totals 15 residues. With 0 bases removed from V and 2 bases from J, the gap between germline ends came to 10 bases. Germline V gene sequence: CDR1 SGDLS, CDR2 YYNGEE. The CDR3, as DNA: TGTGCCAGCAGCGTAGGCCACGATACCACAGATACGCAGTATTTT. This translates into CASSVGHDTTDTQYF.

CDR3 region: CASSAPGTGANEKLFF. The CDR3 nucleotides are TGTGCCAGCAGCGCTCCCGGGACAGGAGCTAATGAAAAACTGTTTTTT. The rearrangement uses TRBV9 and TRBJ1-4, with 8 bases lining up with TRBD1. The V and J ends lost 3 bases and 3 bases, in that order; junction bases with no gene match: 7. This CDR3 has 16 amino acids. CDR1 SGDLS and CDR2 YYNGEE come from the germline V gene.

The chain links TRBV25-1 to TRBJ2-1; D is uncertain. The length of the CDR3 is 17 residues. Germline-derived CDR1 and CDR2 are MGHDK and SYGVNS. The V gene lost 1 base and the J gene lost 0 bases, with 13 bases spanning the gap. The CDR3 DNA follows: TGTGCCAGCAGTGAATCTTTACGTCAAAGCTCCTACAATGAGCAGTTCTTC. Its protein product is CASSESLRQSSYNEQFF.

The CDR3 DNA is TGTGCCAGCAGGGCTAGCGGGAGGGCAGATACGCAGTATTTT. It is translated as CASRASGRADTQYF. The rearrangement links TRBV6-1 to TRBJ2-3; TRBD2 agrees at 12 bases. The CDR3 runs to 14 residues. Germline V lookup: CDR1 MNHNS, CDR2 SASEGT. V lost 6 bases, J lost 4 bases, and 2 bases stayed unmatched.

V is TRBV27 and J is TRBJ2-7; TRBD1 might be the D (5 bases). This CDR3 has 15 amino acids. V lost 5 bases, J lost 7 bases, and 21 bases lay in between. Germline-derived CDR1 and CDR2 are MNHEY and SMNVEV (reference sequence). The CDR3 here is CASSPQERGANEQYF. The CDR3 region has the DNA TGTGCCAGCAGTCCACAGGAGCGTGGGGCTAATGAGCAGTACTTC.

The chain links TRBV5-5 to TRBJ2-3; TRBD1 matches at 8 bases. This CDR3 spans 18 amino acids. CDR1 SGHKS and CDR2 YYEKEE come from the germline V gene (reference sequence). V gave up 1 base and J gave up 2 bases; unmatched junction bases: 12. CDR3 loop: CASSLRQGAPFLTDTQYF. CDR3 sequence (DNA): TGTGCCAGCAGCTTGCGGCAGGGGGCCCCTTTTCTCACAGATACGCAGTATTTT.

This chain links TRBV18 with TRBJ1-5; the D is unclear. V shed 6 bases and J shed 6 bases, with 9 bases lying between them. The germline V gene has CDR1 KGHSH and CDR2 LQKENI. There are 12 residues in the CDR3. CDR3 bases: TGTGCCAGCTCCTCCCCGGGTCAGCCCCAGCATTTT. It codes for CASSSPGQPQHF.

This chain connects TRBV9 to TRBJ1-4; the D is unclear. CDR1 and CDR2 from the germline V gene are SGDLS and YYNGEE. This CDR3 contains 13 residues. Trimming removed 10 bases at V and 8 bases at J, with 18 bases between. This CDR3 is CAASHLQGEKLFF. The CDR3 DNA is TGTGCCGCCTCTCACCTACAAGGGGAAAAACTGTTTTTT.

V and J are TRBV19 and TRBJ2-5; TRBD2 matches at 13 bases. CDR3 length equals 17 residues. CDR1 is LNHDA and CDR2 is SQIVND in the germline V gene (reference sequence). After removal of 1 base from V and 2 bases from J, the junction contained 4 bases not matched to a gene. The DNA for the CDR3 is TGTGCCAGTAGTATAGGGGGACTAGCGGGACAGCAAGAGACCCAGTACTTC. Its translation: CASSIGGLAGQQETQYF. The full variable domain, its missing parts supplied by reference TRBV19 and TRBJ2-5, is DGGITQSPKYLFRKEGQNVTLSCEQNLNHDAMYWYRQDPGQGLRLIYYSQIVNDFQKGDIAEGYSVSREKKESFPLTVTSAQKNPTAFYLCASSIGGLAGQQETQYFGPGTRLLVL.

The V and J genes are TRBV2 and TRBJ1-1, with D unclear. With 8 bases removed from V and 1 base from J, the gap between germline ends came to 5 bases. The CDR3 totals 11 residues. Germline CDR1 is SNHLY and CDR2 is FYNNEI. In nucleotides, the CDR3 is TGTGCCAGCGCTCCGAACACTGAAGCTTTCTTT. Encoded protein: CASAPNTEAFF. Supplemented by reference TRBV2 and TRBJ1-1, the full variable domain reads EPEVTQTPSHQVTQMGQEVILRCVPISNHLYFYWYRQILGQKVEFLVSFYNNEISEKSEIFDDQFSVERPDGSNFTLKIRSTKLEDSAMYFCASAPNTEAFFGQGTRLTVV.

With regard to this clone: An end of the junction does not agree with germline; a read error may underlie this. The V and J genes are TRBV6-6 and TRBJ1-4, with D unresolved. This CDR3 is 13 amino acids long. From germline, CDR1 is MNHNY and CDR2 SVGAGI (reference sequence). The CDR3 DNA follows: TGTGCCAGCAGTTACTCCTCCAAGGGTGTTCGGCGGTTT. Translated, it gives CASSYSSKGVRRF.

The chain is built from TRBV13 and TRBJ2-7; TRBD2 aligns across 7 bases. The CDR3 is 18 residues long. V dropped 2 bases and J dropped 1; count of bases not matched to a gene: 14. Germline V gene lookup returns CDR1 PRHDT and CDR2 FYEKMQ (reference sequence). CDR3 DNA: TGTGCCAGCAGCTTAAACCCACGGAGGGGCGGGGGATCCTACGAGCAGTACTTC. Translating gives CASSLNPRRGGGSYEQYF.

The chain is built from TRBV28 and TRBJ1-1; D possibly corresponds to TRBD1 (5 bases). The CDR3 covers 13 residues. Trimming took 6 bases from V and 5 from J, leaving 13 bases between them. From germline, CDR1 is MDHEN and CDR2 SYDVKM. The CDR3 bases are TGTGCCAGCAGGGCCGAGGGGCTGACTGAAGCTTTCTTT. Translated, it gives CASRAEGLTEAFF.

The chain carries TRBV9 and TRBJ2-3; TRBD2 matches 8 bases. Germline V gene sequence: CDR1 SGDLS, CDR2 YYNGEE. This CDR3 contains 21 residues. J gave up 1 base and V 0 bases, and 19 bases lay outside the gene matches. CDR3 in amino acids: CASSVGDPGGSGRWGTDTQYF. CDR3 coding DNA: TGTGCCAGCAGCGTAGGGGATCCCGGGGGGAGCGGGAGATGGGGCACAGATACGCAGTATTTT.

The chain carries TRBV19 and TRBJ1-5; TRBD1 agrees at 9 bases. CDR3 length: 13 amino acids. Trimming took 5 bases from V and 7 from J; bases not matched to a gene: 3. Germline CDR1 is LNHDA and CDR2 is SQIVND (reference sequence). Written as DNA, the CDR3 is TGTGCCAGTAGTTGGACAGGGGACCAGCCCCAGCATTTT. This translates into CASSWTGDQPQHF.

V gene TRBV30 combines with J gene TRBJ1-1, with D maybe TRBD1 (6 bases). This CDR3 is 18 amino acids long. Trimming took 0 bases from V and 1 from J, leaving 21 bases between them. CDR1 and CDR2 (germline): GTSNPN, SVGIG (reference sequence). The CDR3 DNA is TGTGCCTGGAGTGTACGCAGGGGCGAATCTGGTACGAACACTGAAGCTTTCTTT. Its protein is CAWSVRRGESGTNTEAFF.

The table lists this clone with a count of one. The chain links TRBV5-1 to TRBJ2-6, with no clear D. The CDR3 has 15 residues. CDR1 and CDR2 from the germline V gene are SGHRS and YFSETQ. Trimming left V 3 bases short and J 0 bases short, with 7 bases between. CDR3 protein: CASSSFGSGANVLTF. Here the CDR3 DNA reads TGCGCCAGCAGCTCCTTTGGCTCTGGGGCCAACGTCCTGACTTTC.